The present entry profiles one T cell receptor beta chain with its context. Its antigen remains unidentified. Method: immunoSEQ multiplex PCR; TCRdb's copy keeps in-frame clones and lacks some. This sample has approximately 23,000 clones; around 90% occur once, and the top ten carry 20% to 25%. These data come from a study of chemoradiotherapy in HPV16-positive cancers. In the study overall: A couple of HPV16-positive patients' cells yielded candidate HPV-specific clones and common motifs.

This CDR3 is 15 amino acids long. V was shortened by 5 bases and J by 0 bases, with 14 bases between the two germline ends. Germline-derived CDR1 and CDR2 are MNHEY and SMNVEV (reference sequence). Study results and limitations: Candidate HPV-specific clones and E7-related TCR motifs grew in tumor during treatment. The functional HPV-specific definition rests on just a couple of HPV16-positive patients. HPV-responsive T-cell expansion during chemoradiotherapy was linked to improved recurrence-free survival in HPV16-positive patients.

The rearrangement joins TRBV27 to TRBJ2-7, with D possibly being TRBD1 (5 bases). The receptor was isolated from a human donor with HPV-associated anogenital cancer. The sequencing used blood, collected from a patient who underwent chemoradiotherapy. CDR3: CASSPDQGISYEQYF. The CDR3 DNA sequence: TGTGCCAGCAGTCCCGACCAGGGCATCTCCTACGAGCAGTACTTC.